This T cell receptor beta chain is drawn from a study of T and B cells in COVID-19 patients. The overall study: Peripheral blood came from COVID-19 patients with active infection or after recovery. Critical illness requiring mechanical ventilation or extracorporeal membrane oxygenation affected about 60% of the 20 active-infection patients.

BIOMED2 TRB-A/B primer pools were used in multiplex TRB PCR. TCRdb re-called the multiplex PCR reads through MiXCR, storing one row per CDR3 protein. This sample has 14,000 to 15,000 distinct CDR3 sequences, with about 29% found just once. Findings of the study overall: Clonality of TRB repertoires was high in active COVID-19; recovery brought above-healthy diversity and richness. In COVID-19 patients, T cell receptor beta variable and joining gene use was reportedly strongly skewed.

From blood, about 250-500 ng of genomic DNA served as TRB template. The germline CDR1 and CDR2 sequences are MNHEY and SVGAGI. The CDR3 extends over 20 amino acids. V was trimmed by 5 bases and J by 2 bases, leaving 31 bases between them. As concerns this clonotype: Its target is not known.

The sequence came from a human donor who had recovered from COVID-19. V gene TRBV6-5 combines with J gene TRBJ2-7; D is perhaps TRBD1 (7 bases). Sequencing used blood. The CDR3 sequence is CASSLVSTGFTGETTYEQYF. The DNA of the CDR3 is TGTGCCAGCAGTCTCGTCTCGACAGGGTTTACGGGGGAGACTACCTACGAGCAGTACTTC.